Described below is a single T cell receptor beta chain sequence and its context. The data were obtained in a study of blood T cell repertoires in COVID-19. For the study at large: COVID-19 samples, acute and convalescent, were from the United States, Italy and Spain. PBMCs, B-cell-depleted T cells, or T cells were the source of the cDNA or gDNA that made up the material.

This CDR3 comprises 15 residues. V lost 1 base and J 5 bases, leaving 9 bases between the germline ends. The V gene's germline CDR1 is SGHTA and CDR2 FQGTGA. Original processing methods: How many nucleated cells were present was estimated from reference gene primer amplification. This table comes from immunoSEQ multiplex PCR, and its TCRdb copy is limited to in-frame clones, with some not included. Clone size and the V and J calls come from that table; the DNA yielded D and trimming. The profile shows under 200,000 clones, over 70% of them singletons. The TCR was taken from a man between 60 and 75 years old with active or convalescent COVID-19. The chain uses TRBV7-3 and TRBJ1-6; no firm D call. The sequencing sample was made of peripheral blood. The CDR3 here is CASSLKAGNNSPLHF. The CDR3 nucleotides are TGTGCCAGCAGCTTAAAAGCGGGGAATAATTCACCCCTCCACTTT.